A few counts support the clone carrying this T cell receptor beta chain. What it binds is unknown. This record belongs to a study of blood T cells in healthy people across ages. General study results and limits: Per million T cells, TCR beta diversity dropped about linearly as age rose.

Donors gave roughly 10 milliliters of peripheral blood apiece. At least 7 million PBMCs were isolated per sample. A J-beta primer mix and a sample-barcoded 5' primer were used in a second PCR of about 7 to 12 cycles. Each CDR3 protein gets one entry after TCRdb re-called the 5' RACE reads with MiXCR. The table shows approximately 2,000,000 distinct CDR3 sequences, with about two fifths occurring only once. This CDR3 is 17 amino acids long. Losses at the gene ends were 4 bases for V and 4 bases for J; bases not matched to a gene: 10. From germline, CDR1 is MNHNY and CDR2 SVGAGI (reference sequence). The chain employs TRBV6-6 and TRBJ2-2, with 9 positions matching TRBD1. The receptor comes from a human donor in good health. Sequenced sample: blood. As DNA, the CDR3 is TGTGCCAGCAGTTCCCACACAGGGGGCGTGGGCACCGGGGAGCTGTTTTTT. Protein: CASSSHTGGVGTGELFF.